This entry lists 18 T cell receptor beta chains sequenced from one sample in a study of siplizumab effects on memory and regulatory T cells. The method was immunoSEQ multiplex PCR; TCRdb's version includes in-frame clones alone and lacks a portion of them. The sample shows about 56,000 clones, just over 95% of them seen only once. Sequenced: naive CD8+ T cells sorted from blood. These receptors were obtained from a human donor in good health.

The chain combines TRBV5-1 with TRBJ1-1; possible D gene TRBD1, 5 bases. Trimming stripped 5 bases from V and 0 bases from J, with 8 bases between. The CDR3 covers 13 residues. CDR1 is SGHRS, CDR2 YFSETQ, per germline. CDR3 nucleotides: TGCGCCAGCAGGTCAGGGTTGAACACTGAAGCTTTCTTT. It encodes CASRSGLNTEAFF.

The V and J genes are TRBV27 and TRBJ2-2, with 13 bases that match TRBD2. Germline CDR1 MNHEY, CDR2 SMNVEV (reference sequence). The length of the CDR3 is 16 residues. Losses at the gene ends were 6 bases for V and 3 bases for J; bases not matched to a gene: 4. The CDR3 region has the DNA TGTGCCAGCAGCCCGGGACTAGCGGGATACACCGGGGAGCTGTTTTTT. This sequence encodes CASSPGLAGYTGELFF.

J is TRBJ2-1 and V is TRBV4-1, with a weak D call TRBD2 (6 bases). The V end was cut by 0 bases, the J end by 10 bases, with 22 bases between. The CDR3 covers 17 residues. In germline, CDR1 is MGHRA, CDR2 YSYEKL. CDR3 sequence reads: CASSQERRTGELGEQFF. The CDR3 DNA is TGCGCCAGCAGCCAAGAGCGTCGAACGGGAGAGTTAGGGGAGCAGTTCTTC.

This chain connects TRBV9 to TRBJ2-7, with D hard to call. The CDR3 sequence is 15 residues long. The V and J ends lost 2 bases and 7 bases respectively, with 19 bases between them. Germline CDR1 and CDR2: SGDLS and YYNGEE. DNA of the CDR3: TGTGCCAGCAGCGTCCCCAGCGACCCAACGGGTGAGCAGTACTTC. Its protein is CASSVPSDPTGEQYF.

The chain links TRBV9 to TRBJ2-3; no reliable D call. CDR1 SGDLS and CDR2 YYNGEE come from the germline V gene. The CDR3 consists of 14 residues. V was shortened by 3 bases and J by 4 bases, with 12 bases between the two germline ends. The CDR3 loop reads CASSENGIADTQYF. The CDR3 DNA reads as TGTGCCAGCAGCGAGAATGGGATAGCAGATACGCAGTATTTT.

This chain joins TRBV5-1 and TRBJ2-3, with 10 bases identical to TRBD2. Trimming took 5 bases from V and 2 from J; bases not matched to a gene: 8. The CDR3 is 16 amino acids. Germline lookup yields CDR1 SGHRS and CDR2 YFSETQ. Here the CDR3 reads CASRPGTSVYTDTQYF. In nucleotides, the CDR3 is TGCGCCAGCAGACCTGGGACTAGCGTTTACACAGATACGCAGTATTTT.

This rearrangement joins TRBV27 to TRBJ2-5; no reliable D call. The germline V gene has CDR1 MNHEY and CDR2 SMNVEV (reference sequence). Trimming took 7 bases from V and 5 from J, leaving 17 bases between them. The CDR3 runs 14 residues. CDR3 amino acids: CASTQHGEWETQYF. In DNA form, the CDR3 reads TGTGCCAGCACCCAACATGGGGAATGGGAGACCCAGTACTTC.

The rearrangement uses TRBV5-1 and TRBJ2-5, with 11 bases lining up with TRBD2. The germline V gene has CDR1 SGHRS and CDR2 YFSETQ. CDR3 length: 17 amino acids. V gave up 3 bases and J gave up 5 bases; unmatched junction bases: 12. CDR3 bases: TGCGCCAGCAGCTATTATAGCGGGAGGGCCGAGTCTGAGACCCAGTACTTC. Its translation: CASSYYSGRAESETQYF. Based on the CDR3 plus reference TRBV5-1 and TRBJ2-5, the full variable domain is KAGVTQTPRYLIKTRGQQVTLSCSPISGHRSVSWYQQTPGQGLQFLFEYFSETQRNKGNFPGRFSGRQFSNSRSEMNVSTLELGDSALYLCASSYYSGRAESETQYFGPGTRLLVL.

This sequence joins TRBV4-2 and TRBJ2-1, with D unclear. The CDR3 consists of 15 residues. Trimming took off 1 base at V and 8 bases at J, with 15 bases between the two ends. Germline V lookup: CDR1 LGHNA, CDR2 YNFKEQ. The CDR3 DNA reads TGTGCCAGCAGCCAAGTTATTGGTAGTCTGGATGAGCAGTTCTTC. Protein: CASSQVIGSLDEQFF.

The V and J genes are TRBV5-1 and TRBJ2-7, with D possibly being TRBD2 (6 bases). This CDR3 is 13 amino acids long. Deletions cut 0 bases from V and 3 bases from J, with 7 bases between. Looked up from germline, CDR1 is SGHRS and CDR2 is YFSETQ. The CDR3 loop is CASSLGLDYEQYF. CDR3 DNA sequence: TGCGCCAGCAGCTTGGGACTAGACTACGAGCAGTACTTC.

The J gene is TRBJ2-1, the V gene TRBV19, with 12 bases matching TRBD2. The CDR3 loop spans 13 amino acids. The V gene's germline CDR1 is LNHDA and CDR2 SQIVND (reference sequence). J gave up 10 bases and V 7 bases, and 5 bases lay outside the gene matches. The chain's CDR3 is CASKTSGSLEQFF. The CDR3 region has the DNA TGTGCCAGTAAGACTAGCGGGAGTTTGGAGCAGTTCTTC.

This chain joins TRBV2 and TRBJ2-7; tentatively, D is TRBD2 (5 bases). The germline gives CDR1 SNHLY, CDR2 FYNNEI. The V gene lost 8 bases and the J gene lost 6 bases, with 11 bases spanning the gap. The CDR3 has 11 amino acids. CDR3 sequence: CASQTRGEQYF. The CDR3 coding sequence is TGTGCCAGCCAAACTAGAGGCGAGCAGTACTTC.

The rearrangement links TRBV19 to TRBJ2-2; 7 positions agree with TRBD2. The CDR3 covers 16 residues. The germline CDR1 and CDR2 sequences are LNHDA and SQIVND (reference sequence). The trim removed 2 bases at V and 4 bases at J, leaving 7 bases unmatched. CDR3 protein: CASSIMRGLLTGELFF. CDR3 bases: TGTGCCAGTAGTATAATGAGGGGACTACTCACCGGGGAGCTGTTTTTT.

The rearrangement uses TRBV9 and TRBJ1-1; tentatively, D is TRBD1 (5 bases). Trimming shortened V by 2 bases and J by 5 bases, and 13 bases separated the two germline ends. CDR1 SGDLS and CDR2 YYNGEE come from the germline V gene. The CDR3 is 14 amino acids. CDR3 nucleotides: TGTGCCAGCAGCGTCGGGGGTGGTGTGACTGAAGCTTTCTTT. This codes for CASSVGGGVTEAFF.

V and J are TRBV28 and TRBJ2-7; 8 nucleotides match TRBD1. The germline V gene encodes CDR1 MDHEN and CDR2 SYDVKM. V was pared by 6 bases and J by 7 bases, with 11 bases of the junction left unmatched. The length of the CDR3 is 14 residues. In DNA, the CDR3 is TGTGCCAGCAGATCCACAGGGGGGAATCGAGAGCAGTACTTC. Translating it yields CASRSTGGNREQYF.

The CDR3 DNA sequence: TGTGCCAGCAGCCCTAGCGGGAGGAGGGGTGAGCAGTTCTTC. This encodes CASSPSGRRGEQFF. V gene TRBV7-8 combines with J gene TRBJ2-1; TRBD2 agrees at 11 bases. The junction had 6 bases not matched to a gene; V was cut back by 5 bases and J by 9 bases. This CDR3 has 14 amino acids. Germline V gene sequence: CDR1 SGHVS, CDR2 FQNEAQ.

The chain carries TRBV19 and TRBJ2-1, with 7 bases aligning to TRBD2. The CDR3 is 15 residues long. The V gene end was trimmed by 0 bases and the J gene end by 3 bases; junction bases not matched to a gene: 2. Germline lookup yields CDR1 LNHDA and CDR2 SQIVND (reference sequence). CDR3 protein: CASSIEGGDYNEQFF. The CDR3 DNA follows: TGTGCCAGTAGTATAGAGGGAGGGGACTACAATGAGCAGTTCTTC.

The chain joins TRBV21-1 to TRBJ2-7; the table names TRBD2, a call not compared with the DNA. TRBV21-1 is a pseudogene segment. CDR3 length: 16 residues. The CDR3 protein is CASSNRLAGEDYEQYF. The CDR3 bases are TGTGCCAGCAGCAATCGTCTAGCGGGAGAGGACTACGAGCAGTACTTC.